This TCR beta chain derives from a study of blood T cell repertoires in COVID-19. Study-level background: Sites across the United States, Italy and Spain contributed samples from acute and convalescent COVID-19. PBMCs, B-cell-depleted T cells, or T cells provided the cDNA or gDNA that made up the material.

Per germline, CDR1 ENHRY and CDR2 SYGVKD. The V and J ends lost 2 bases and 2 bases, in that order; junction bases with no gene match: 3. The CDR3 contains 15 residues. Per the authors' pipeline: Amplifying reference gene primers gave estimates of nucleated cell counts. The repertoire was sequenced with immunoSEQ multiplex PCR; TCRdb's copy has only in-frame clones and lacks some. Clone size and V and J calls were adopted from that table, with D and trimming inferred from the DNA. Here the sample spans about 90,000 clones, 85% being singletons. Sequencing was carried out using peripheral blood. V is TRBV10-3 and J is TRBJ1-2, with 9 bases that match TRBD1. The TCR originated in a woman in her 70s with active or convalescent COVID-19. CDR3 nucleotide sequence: TGTGCCATCAGTGAGGTTACAGGGGGCAACTATGGCTACACCTTC. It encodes CAISEVTGGNYGYTF.